These 26 T cell receptor beta chains share one sample of origin, sequenced in a study. MiXCR, applied by TCRdb to the RT-PCR reads, yields one record per CDR3 protein. The table records about 700,000 distinct CDR3 sequences, 13% to 15% of them present only once. Source material: memory CD4+ T cells from blood. The receptors stem from a female donor in good health, serving as a healthy control.

V usage is TRBV20-1 and J usage is TRBJ1-6; perhaps TRBD1 as D (6 bases). Germline values: CDR1 DFQATT, CDR2 SNEGSKA (reference sequence). Trimming removed 6 bases at V and 7 bases at J, with 22 bases between. There are 16 residues in the CDR3. The DNA for the CDR3 is TGCAGTGCCCCAGGGGCGGGGAGACTCGTGAATTCACCCCTCCACTTT. As protein: CSAPGAGRLVNSPLHF.

The gene calls are TRBV28 and TRBJ2-2; TRBD1 or TRBD2 may be the D gene (6 bases each). V lost 6 bases, J lost 1 base, and 18 bases lay in between. This CDR3 comprises 17 residues. Per germline, CDR1 MDHEN and CDR2 SYDVKM. The CDR3 spells CASSPLEEGGNTGELFF. Written as DNA, the CDR3 is TGTGCCAGCAGCCCTCTCGAGGAGGGGGGGAACACCGGGGAGCTGTTTTTT.

The genes are TRBV10-3 and TRBJ2-5, with 8 bases that match TRBD1. CDR1 and CDR2 from the germline V gene are ENHRY and SYGVKD. The CDR3 runs to 15 residues. V lost 5 bases, J lost 4 bases, and 9 bases stayed unmatched. The CDR3 loop is CAISPTGQVGETQYF. The DNA for the CDR3 is TGTGCCATCAGTCCTACGGGACAGGTTGGAGAGACCCAGTACTTC.

This clonotype was picked up many times. V is TRBV7-2 and J is TRBJ2-5; 9 nucleotides agree with TRBD2. In germline, CDR1 is SGHTA, CDR2 FQGNSA. The V and J ends lost 4 bases and 5 bases, in that order; junction bases with no gene match: 11. This CDR3 has 16 amino acids. The CDR3 nucleotides read TGTGCCAGCAGCTGGGCGGGAGCGGGAGGCGGGGAGACCCAGTACTTC. Residues: CASSWAGAGGGETQYF. Drawing the rest from reference TRBV7-2 and TRBJ2-5, the complete variable domain is GAGVSQSPSNKVTEKGKDVELRCDPISGHTALYWYRQSLGQGLEFLIYFQGNSAPDKSGLPSDRFSAERTGGSVSTLTIQRTQQEDSAVYLCASSWAGAGGGETQYFGPGTRLLVL.

This clonotype was recorded at least ten times. The chain recombines TRBV27 with TRBJ1-6; D call uncertain. The CDR3 consists of 14 residues. The V gene's germline CDR1 is MNHEY and CDR2 SMNVEV (reference sequence). With 3 bases removed from V and 3 bases from J, the gap between germline ends came to 6 bases. CDR3 sequence: CASSLGSYNSPLHF. The CDR3 bases are TGTGCCAGCAGTTTGGGCAGCTATAATTCACCCCTCCACTTT.

This clonotype was counted between two and nine times. The V and J genes are TRBV7-2 and TRBJ1-3; TRBD1 matches at 10 bases. Germline assignment: CDR1 SGHTA and CDR2 FQGNSA. The CDR3 loop spans 15 amino acids. The junction had 7 bases not matched to a gene; V was cut back by 3 bases and J by 8 bases. CDR3 region: CASSFGQGVWDTIYF. DNA for the CDR3: TGTGCCAGCAGCTTCGGACAGGGGGTCTGGGACACCATATATTTT.

The chain recombines TRBV7-2 with TRBJ1-5; possibly TRBD1 for D (5 bases). Germline V gene data show CDR1 as SGHTA and CDR2 as FQGNSA. Between the trimmed V and J ends, which lost 1 base and 4 bases, there was a span of 11 bases. The length of the CDR3 is 15 residues. CDR3 sequence reads: CASSLDRDRNQPQHF. CDR3 DNA sequence: TGTGCCAGCAGCTTAGACCGGGACCGTAATCAGCCCCAGCATTTT.

This clonotype appeared a few times. The junction differs from germline at one of its ends, possibly a read error. The DNA of the CDR3 is TGTGCTAGCAGGCCCGGGGCGGGACAGGGCTCTGGGGCCAACGTCCTGACTTTC. The encoded protein is CASRPGAGQGSGANVLTF. The rearrangement joins TRBV7-7 to TRBJ2-6, with 9 bases aligning to TRBD1. The CDR3 length is 18 residues. CDR1 is SSHAT and CDR2 is FNYEAQ in the germline V gene (reference sequence). The variable domain in full, completed from reference TRBV7-7 and TRBJ2-6, reads GAGVSQSPRYKVTKRGQDVTLRCDPISSHATLYWYQQALGQGPEFLTYFNYEAQPDKSGLPSDRFSAERPEGSISTLTIQRTEQRDSAMYRCASRPGAGQGSGANVLTFGAGSRLTVL.

This clonotype turned up a few times. The V gene is TRBV9, the J gene TRBJ2-5, with unresolved D. The germline V and J ends were trimmed by 0 bases and 5 bases, with 8 bases remaining between them. The germline V gene encodes CDR1 SGDLS and CDR2 YYNGEE. The CDR3 is 13 amino acids. CDR3 nucleotides: TGTGCCAGCAGCGTAGATCTCCCGGAGACCCAGTACTTC. Protein product: CASSVDLPETQYF.

The table lists this clonotype with many counts. The chain employs TRBV20-1 and TRBJ2-1, with TRBD2 matching over 11 bases. The trim removed 1 base at V and 6 bases at J, leaving 5 bases unmatched. The CDR3 covers 15 residues. Germline V gene data show CDR1 as DFQATT and CDR2 as SNEGSKA (reference sequence). The CDR3 region has the DNA TGCAGTGCTAGAGTGAGACTAGCGGGGACCAATGAGCAGTTCTTC. It is translated as CSARVRLAGTNEQFF.

This clonotype appeared many times. The genes are TRBV5-1 and TRBJ1-3, with TRBD1 matching over 11 bases. The CDR3 loop spans 13 amino acids. V trimming: 6 bases; J trimming: 8 bases; junction bases outside the gene matches: 4. Germline V gene lookup returns CDR1 SGHRS and CDR2 YFSETQ. Here the CDR3 reads CASTGTGGDTIYF. In DNA form, the CDR3 reads TGCGCCAGCACCGGGACAGGGGGGGACACCATATATTTT.

This clonotype was seen ten or more times. The chain links TRBV12-3 or TRBV12-4 to TRBJ2-7; 11 bases agree with TRBD2. There are 15 residues in the CDR3. The junction had 5 bases not matched to a gene; V was cut back by 4 bases and J by 3 bases. The CDR3 DNA follows: TGTGCCAGCAGTTCTAGCGGGAGGCTCCACTACGAGCAGTACTTC. Residues: CASSSSGRLHYEQYF.

This clonotype has only a few counts. The J gene is TRBJ2-1, the V gene TRBV12-3 or TRBV12-4; tentative D call: TRBD2 (6 bases). V lost 3 bases to trimming and J lost 10 bases, with 13 bases between them. This CDR3 is built from 13 residues. The CDR3: CASSLKAGWEQFF. The CDR3 coding sequence is TGTGCCAGCAGTTTGAAGGCGGGATGGGAGCAGTTCTTC.

The rearrangement joins TRBV20-1 to TRBJ2-7; perhaps TRBD1 as D (5 bases). V shed 3 bases and J shed 0 bases, with 18 bases lying between them. The CDR3 contains 16 residues. CDR1 is DFQATT, CDR2 SNEGSKA, per germline (reference sequence). This CDR3 is CSASSTTRVSSYEQYF. The CDR3 nucleotides are TGCAGTGCTAGCTCCACCACCAGGGTGAGCTCCTACGAGCAGTACTTC.

This clonotype appeared a few times. The chain has TRBV18 and TRBJ1-3; D is perhaps TRBD1 (5 bases). Germline loops: CDR1 KGHSH, CDR2 LQKENI. The CDR3 has 16 residues. V was clipped by 4 bases and J by 0 bases, with 13 bases between them. CDR3 in amino acids: CASSLGTPRSGNTIYF. In DNA form, the CDR3 reads TGTGCCAGCTCACTTGGGACTCCCCGCTCTGGAAACACCATATATTTT. Full variable domain (remainder filled in from reference TRBV18 and TRBJ1-3): NAGVMQNPRHLVRRRGQEARLRCSPMKGHSHVYWYRQLPEEGLKFMVYLQKENIIDESGMPKERFSAEFPKEGPSILRIQQVVRGDSAAYFCASSLGTPRSGNTIYFGEGSWLTVV.

The chain links TRBV5-5 to TRBJ1-2, with D unclear. This CDR3 comprises 15 residues. CDR1 is SGHKS, CDR2 YYEKEE, per germline (reference sequence). The V end was cut by 0 bases, the J end by 0 bases, with 9 bases between. In DNA form, the CDR3 reads TGTGCCAGCAGCTTGGCGACGGACGCTAACTATGGCTACACCTTC. The encoded protein is CASSLATDANYGYTF. Full variable domain (remainder filled in from reference TRBV5-5 and TRBJ1-2): DAGVTQSPTHLIKTRGQQVTLRCSPISGHKSVSWYQQVLGQGPQFIFQYYEKEERGRGNFPDRFSARQFPNYSSELNVNALLLGDSALYLCASSLATDANYGYTFGSGTRLTVV.

The chain couples TRBV18 to TRBJ1-5; D unresolved. The V end was cut by 4 bases, the J end by 0 bases, with 10 bases between. This CDR3 has 15 residues. Germline CDR1 reads KGHSH; CDR2 reads LQKENI. CDR3 DNA sequence: TGTGCCAGCTCACTTACGGATCATAGCAATCAGCCCCAGCATTTT. Residues: CASSLTDHSNQPQHF.

This clonotype has more than one count but fewer than ten. J is TRBJ1-1 and V is TRBV6-5; D is possibly TRBD1 (6 bases). Trimming took 0 bases from V and 1 from J, leaving 18 bases between them. The germline gives CDR1 MNHEY, CDR2 SVGAGI. The CDR3 runs to 18 residues. CDR3 residues: CASSYSTRGRGPNTEAFF. CDR3 sequence (DNA): TGTGCCAGCAGTTACTCGACCCGGGGGCGTGGCCCGAACACTGAAGCTTTCTTT.

This clonotype was seen a handful of times. The rearrangement links TRBV24-1 to TRBJ2-3; 9 positions agree with TRBD1. The V segment lost 5 bases and the J segment 4 bases; nucleotides outside the gene matches: 6. The germline V gene encodes CDR1 KGHDR and CDR2 SFDVKD. This CDR3 contains 15 residues. In DNA form, the CDR3 reads TGTGCCACCAGTGCCGGACAGGGGAGGGCAGATACGCAGTATTTT. Translated: CATSAGQGRADTQYF.

This clonotype was observed a few times. The rearrangement links TRBV7-9 to TRBJ1-5, with 7 bases that match TRBD1. Germline CDR1 is SEHNR and CDR2 is FQNEAQ (reference sequence). The CDR3 runs to 15 residues. V was clipped by 6 bases and J by 1 base; unmatched bases: 6. The CDR3 here is CASSTTGQSNQPQHF. The CDR3 region has the DNA TGTGCCAGCAGTACGACAGGGCAAAGCAATCAGCCCCAGCATTTT.

The chain uses TRBV11-2 and TRBJ1-3; D perhaps matches TRBD1 (5 bases). V dropped 5 bases and J dropped 1 base, with 21 bases sitting between them. The germline CDR1 and CDR2 sequences are SGHAT and FQNNGV. This CDR3 has 18 residues. DNA for the CDR3: TGTGCCAGCAGCACTACCCAATTCAGGGTCTTGTCTGGAAACACCATATATTTT. It translates to CASSTTQFRVLSGNTIYF.

V and J are TRBV6-6 and TRBJ2-7, with TRBD2 matching 14 bases. The CDR3 is 16 residues long. V lost 5 bases and J lost 5; bases outside the gene matches: 8. Germline V gives CDR1 MNHNY, CDR2 SVGAGI (reference sequence). The CDR3 here is CASSVTSGRAFNEQYF. CDR3 in DNA: TGTGCCAGCAGTGTGACTAGCGGGAGGGCCTTCAACGAGCAGTACTTC.

The CDR3 spells CASRATGGLTSAAGTDTQYF. DNA for the CDR3: TGCGCCAGCAGAGCGACAGGAGGCTTGACTAGCGCCGCGGGCACAGATACGCAGTATTTT. The chain recombines TRBV5-1 with TRBJ2-3; the match to TRBD2 covers 8 bases. From germline, CDR1 is SGHRS and CDR2 YFSETQ. The CDR3 length is 20 residues. The V gene end was trimmed by 5 bases and the J gene end by 1 base; junction bases not matched to a gene: 21.

This rearrangement joins TRBV5-6 to TRBJ1-1, with a tentative D call TRBD1 (6 bases). The V and J ends lost 4 bases and 4 bases respectively, with 14 bases between them. Germline-derived CDR1 and CDR2 are SGHDT and YYEEEE. The CDR3 is 14 amino acids. DNA of the CDR3: TGTGCCAGCAGCCTGACAGGCCAAGTCACTGAAGCTTTCTTT. Amino acids: CASSLTGQVTEAFF.

This clonotype was counted at least ten times. The chain carries TRBV5-6 and TRBJ1-1; D remains unclear. The germline V gene encodes CDR1 SGHDT and CDR2 YYEEEE. With 4 bases removed from V and 1 base from J, the gap between germline ends came to 8 bases. The CDR3 length is 13 residues. The CDR3, as DNA: TGTGCCAGCAGCCACGGGCCGAACACTGAAGCTTTCTTT. Its translation is CASSHGPNTEAFF.

The gene calls are TRBV6-1 and TRBJ1-5, with D tentatively TRBD1 (6 bases). CDR1 and CDR2 (germline): MNHNS, SASEGT. The V end was cut by 6 bases, the J end by 5 bases, with 17 bases between. The CDR3 extends over 15 amino acids. CDR3: CASRGPTGSDQPQHF. CDR3 coding DNA: TGTGCCAGCAGAGGCCCAACAGGGAGTGATCAGCCCCAGCATTTT.